Listed here are 2 T cell receptor beta chains from one sample, sequenced in a study of shared clonotypes between healthy human individuals. Libraries were prepared by immunoSEQ multiplex PCR; TCRdb keeps only in-frame clonotypes and omits some of them. The sample lists roughly 700,000 clones; 90% were seen once. Sequenced material: memory CD8+ T cells from PBMCs. Subset specified: CD45RO+ cells pooled with CCR7-negative TemRA cells. The receptors here all came from a man in his late teens or twenties in good health. Some clones in this sample may be carry-over from other donors' samples.

This clone came up a few times. The chain couples TRBV5-3 to TRBJ2-1; D may be TRBD2 (7 bases). TRBV5-3 belongs to the ORF category, with a function that is uncertain. V shed 4 bases and J shed 3 bases, with 14 bases lying between them. The CDR3 consists of 15 residues. In nucleotides, the CDR3 is TGTGCCAGAAGCGAGGGGGGGTCAGTCTACAATGAGCAGTTCTTC. This encodes CARSEGGSVYNEQFF.

The chain employs TRBV7-9 and TRBJ1-1; D unresolved. Germline-derived CDR1 and CDR2 are SEHNR and FQNEAQ (reference sequence). CDR3 length: 13 amino acids. The V and J ends lost 3 bases and 2 bases respectively, with 7 bases between them. The CDR3 reads CASSFRSNTEAFF. The CDR3 coding sequence is TGTGCCAGCAGCTTTAGGAGTAACACTGAAGCTTTCTTT.